Shown below are 8 T cell receptor beta chains from a single sample sequenced in a study of a mutant IDH1 vaccine in newly diagnosed glioma. Sequencing was performed with immunoSEQ multiplex PCR; in TCRdb, only in-frame clones are kept and a portion is missing. Of about 38,000 clones in the sample, roughly 78% were seen once. Time point: baseline, week 1 (first vaccination visit). The treatment here: pre-vaccination baseline after standard-of-care therapy. This material consisted of PBMCs, taken from a glioma patient treated with radiotherapy, temozolomide or both. The receptors originated from a man in his forties with glioma. Some clones in this sample may be carry-over from other donors' samples.

The V gene is TRBV5-1, the J gene TRBJ2-1; TRBD2 matches at 9 bases. Germline V gene sequence: CDR1 SGHRS, CDR2 YFSETQ. The CDR3 contains 15 residues. The V gene end was trimmed by 0 bases and the J gene end by 8 bases; junction bases not matched to a gene: 6. CDR3 nucleotides: TGCGCCAGCAGCTTGGAAGGGCGGGGGGGACATGAGCAGTTCTTC. Translation: CASSLEGRGGHEQFF.

There are a few counts of this clone. The chain has TRBV5-1 and TRBJ1-1; possible D gene TRBD1, 6 bases. V was shortened by 4 bases and J by 1 base, with 11 bases between the two germline ends. Per germline, CDR1 SGHRS and CDR2 YFSETQ. CDR3 size: 14 residues. The CDR3: CASSGMTGNTEAFF. As DNA, the CDR3 is TGCGCCAGCAGCGGGATGACAGGGAACACTGAAGCTTTCTTT.

This clone was observed once. CDR3 bases: TGTGCCAGCAGCCCTCAGACAGGGGGCATGTACGAGCAGTACTTC. Translation: CASSPQTGGMYEQYF. The rearrangement uses TRBV6-5 and TRBJ2-7, with 10 bases lining up with TRBD1. This CDR3 is built from 15 residues. Germline CDR1 and CDR2: MNHEY and SVGAGI. With V trimmed by 6 bases and J by 4 bases, 9 bases remained unmatched.

This chain connects TRBV9 to TRBJ2-5; D is ambiguous. CDR1 SGDLS and CDR2 YYNGEE come from the germline V gene. V shed 4 bases and J shed 2 bases, with 12 bases lying between them. The length of the CDR3 is 14 residues. For the CDR3, the DNA is TGTGCCAGCAGCCCCCCTGGCGGACAAGAGACCCAGTACTTC. This translates into CASSPPGGQETQYF.

The chain uses TRBV5-6 and TRBJ1-1; TRBD1 matches 8 bases. Losses at the gene ends were 4 bases for V and 4 bases for J; bases not matched to a gene: 12. The germline CDR1 and CDR2 sequences are SGHDT and YYEEEE. This CDR3 is 16 amino acids long. CDR3 in amino acids: CASSLNDRGVGTEAFF. The CDR3 region has the DNA TGTGCCAGCAGCCTAAACGACAGGGGAGTGGGCACTGAAGCTTTCTTT.

The chain is built from TRBV4-1 and TRBJ2-1, with D possibly being TRBD2 (5 bases). The germline V gene has CDR1 MGHRA and CDR2 YSYEKL. Trimming took off 1 base at V and 8 bases at J, with 18 bases between the two ends. The CDR3 is 16 residues long. This CDR3 reads CASSQAIKAGWDEQFF. The CDR3 DNA reads TGCGCCAGCAGCCAAGCCATAAAGGCGGGCTGGGATGAGCAGTTCTTC.

A single count supports this clone. The J gene is TRBJ2-2, the V gene TRBV7-3; D not certain. The ends were cut back, 4 bases at V and 3 bases at J, with 9 bases in the middle. The germline V gene encodes CDR1 SGHTA and CDR2 FQGTGA. The CDR3 consists of 14 residues. The CDR3 region has the DNA TGTGCCAGCAGCTCTCCCTCCTACACCGGGGAGCTGTTTTTT. It is translated as CASSSPSYTGELFF.

The chain employs TRBV4-3 and TRBJ2-7, with 14 bases matching TRBD2. CDR3 length: 17 residues. V was pared by 0 bases and J by 0 bases, with 1 base of the junction left unmatched. CDR1 is LGHNA and CDR2 is YSLEER in the germline V gene. The DNA of the CDR3 is TGCGCCAGCAGCCAAGACGGGACTAGCGGGGGCTCCTACGAGCAGTACTTC. It is translated as CASSQDGTSGGSYEQYF.